The T cell receptor (beta chain) described here comes from a study of T cells after yellow fever vaccination. CDR1 is SGHTA, CDR2 FQGTGA, per germline. The length of the CDR3 is 16 residues. V lost 4 bases to trimming and J lost 7 bases, with 22 bases between them. This clonotype was found many times. TCRdb used MiXCR to reprocess the 5' RACE reads, holding one entry per CDR3 protein. The sample holds fewer than 35,000 distinct CDR3 sequences, about 10% seen once. This receptor was taken from a man younger than 30 who received the YFV17D yellow fever vaccine. The specimen was PBMCs, either bulk or a sorted T-cell subset (CD4+, CD8+, memory, or dextramer-sorted; not recorded which), collected less than 16 days after the first yellow fever vaccination. This chain uses TRBV7-3 with TRBJ1-2; weak D call: TRBD1 (6 bases). The CDR3 reads CASSSSLTGSDGGYTF. In DNA form, the CDR3 reads TGTGCCAGCAGCTCTTCCTTGACAGGCTCGGATGGTGGCTACACCTTC.